This T cell receptor beta chain comes out of a study of patients and donors after allogeneic stem cell transplantation. J was trimmed by 6 bases and V by 6 bases; bases with no gene match: 7. This CDR3 spans 13 amino acids. Germline CDR1 is DFQATT and CDR2 is SNEGSKA (reference sequence). MiXCR was run by TCRdb on the RT-PCR reads, yielding one entry per CDR3 protein. The data hold 150,000 to 200,000 distinct CDR3 sequences, with approximately 28% observed a single time. This clonotype was seen repeatedly, ten times or more. Sample: blood, either unsorted or a sorted T cell fraction (not recorded which). The source is a human donor who was either an allogeneic HSCT recipient or a stem cell or donor lymphocyte infusion donor (not recorded which). It is not recorded whose cells these are; they may come from a transplant donor. The rearrangement links TRBV20-1 to TRBJ1-5, with TRBD1 matching 8 bases. The CDR3 DNA follows: TGCAGTGCGCGACAGGGGCTGGGTCAGCCCCAGCATTTT. Amino acid sequence: CSARQGLGQPQHF.